Listed here are 8 T cell receptor beta chains from one sample, sequenced in a study of tissue T cells after allogeneic stem cell transplantation (dated by TCRdb to between 2020 and 2023). Libraries were constructed by the immunoSEQ multiplex PCR assay. Held by TCRdb, this immuneACCESS table contains in-frame sequences only and omits some clones. Under half of the omission traces to an unresolved V gene where checked; the cause of the rest is unknown. The sample yields about 4,700 clones; 32% were counted once. Together, the top ten hold roughly 8.8% of the sample. The intended sense of this specimen's time point label: mouse harvest day 14 after allogeneic transplant. Mouse grafts consisting of 10^7 T-cell-depleted bone marrow cells combined with 10^6 splenic CD5+ T cells were administered by tail vein injection. The sequencing input was skin. These receptors were taken from a female BALB/c mouse given C57BL/6 T cells with graft-versus-host disease after an allogeneic hematopoietic cell transplant.

As for this clone: The genes are named according to mouse. Read coverage stops 1 residue before the CDR3 terminus; the germline J gene supplies the remainder. V is TRBV13-2 and J is TRBJ2-5; D gene ambiguous. CDR3 length: 12 residues. Germline V gene lookup returns CDR1 NNHNN and CDR2 SYGAGS (reference sequence). The germline V and J ends were trimmed by 1 base and 7 bases, with 7 bases remaining between them. The CDR3 DNA, read in part, is TGTGCCAGCGGTGATCGAGGTTACACCCAGTAC. The encoded protein is CASGDRGYTQY. The full CDR3 is CASGDRGYTQYF.

By frequency in the sample, this clone is medium-sized. The listed genes are named as in mouse. The read comes to an end 1 residue before the CDR3 does, leaving the germline J gene to fill in the end. The chain combines TRBV2 with TRBJ2-7, with no clear D. CDR3 size: 13 residues. V lost 0 bases and J 4 bases, leaving 7 bases between the germline ends. The V gene's germline CDR1 is LGHNA and CDR2 YSYQKL. The CDR3 spells CASSQEAGYEQYF. The sequenced CDR3 bases are TGTGCCAGCAGCCAAGAGGCGGGATATGAACAGTAC.

This clone is medium-sized (0.01 to 0.1%). Each gene name is a mouse one. From the germline J gene comes the end of the CDR3, since the read stops 1 residue before it. The gene calls are TRBV12-2 and TRBJ2-7; 7 bases line up with TRBD1. Germline V gene sequence: CDR1 SGHLS, CDR2 HYDKME. This CDR3 is 13 amino acids long. J lost 6 bases, V lost 2 bases, and 6 bases had no gene match. The part of the CDR3 DNA that was read is TGTGCCAGCTCTCGGCAGGGGGAGAGTGAACAGTAC. This encodes CASSRQGESEQY. The full-length CDR3 reads as CASSRQGESEQYF.

This clone was seen only a few times. Genes here carry mouse names. The CDR3 end lies 1 residue beyond the end of the read and is filled in from the germline J gene. The rearrangement joins TRBV12-2 to TRBJ1-4; TRBD1 is a possible D gene (6 bases). Trimming took 0 bases from V and 3 from J, leaving 10 bases between them. CDR3 length: 15 amino acids. CDR1 is SGHLS, CDR2 HYDKME, per germline. CDR3 loop: CASSLAGATNERLFF. Incomplete CDR3 DNA: TGTGCCAGCTCTCTCGCAGGGGCGACCAACGAAAGATTATTT. The whole variable domain, filled in from reference TRBV12-2 and TRBJ1-4, reads NSGVVQSPRYIIKGKGERSILKCIPISGHLSVAWYQQTQGQELKFFIQHYDKMERDKGNLPSRFSVQQFDDYHSEMNMSALELEDSAVYFCASSLAGATNERLFFGHGTKLSVL.

By frequency in the sample, this clone is medium-sized. Mouse germline and gene names are used. The CDR3 goes on 1 residue after the read ends, and that part is filled in from the germline J gene. This CDR3 is also generated by other DNA sequences in the sample. The chain combines TRBV26 with TRBJ1-4; D ambiguous. The CDR3 extends over 15 amino acids. The ends were cut back, 0 bases at V and 0 bases at J, with 5 bases in the middle. CDR1 is KGHPV and CDR2 is FQNQEV in the germline V gene (reference sequence). The DNA read from the CDR3 is TGTGCCAGCAGTCTGTCTGGGTTTTCCAACGAAAGATTATTT. Encoded protein: CASSLSGFSNERLF. The CDR3 in full is CASSLSGFSNERLFF. Together with reference TRBV26 and TRBJ1-4, the CDR3 gives the full variable domain: NSKVIQTPRYLVKGQGQKAKMRCIPEKGHPVVFWYQQNKNNEFKFLINFQNQEVLQQIDMTEKRFSAECPSNSPCSLEIQSSEAGDSALYLCASSLSGFSNERLFFGHGTKLSVL.

This clone is deemed medium-sized. Germline and genes here are mouse. The read terminates 1 residue before the CDR3 end, so the remaining end is supplied by the germline J gene. The chain uses TRBV26 and TRBJ2-5; 8 positions agree with TRBD2. V gave up 4 bases and J gave up 8 bases; unmatched junction bases: 8. CDR1 KGHPV and CDR2 FQNQEV come from the germline V gene (reference sequence). CDR3 length: 14 residues. The CDR3 sequence: CASSPSLGGATQYF. CDR3 DNA (partial): TGTGCCAGCAGTCCCTCGCTGGGGGGAGCCACCCAGTAC.

Points on this clone: Gene names and germline match the mouse. The DNA ends 1 residue before the CDR3 does, and the rest of the CDR3 is filled in from the germline J gene. The rearrangement joins TRBV26 to TRBJ1-2; no reliable D call. Germline V gene data show CDR1 as KGHPV and CDR2 as FQNQEV (reference sequence). Trimming pared 0 bases from V and 2 bases from J, leaving 4 bases between. The CDR3 loop spans 13 amino acids. The CDR3: CASSLSGNSDYTF. The sequenced CDR3 bases are TGTGCCAGCAGTCTGTCGGGGAACTCCGACTACACC.

This clone was seen a handful of times. Gene names and germline refer to mouse. Sequencing ends 1 residue short of the CDR3 end; the germline J gene provides the rest. The V gene is TRBV4, the J gene TRBJ2-5; the match to TRBD1 covers 11 bases. This CDR3 is 14 amino acids long. The germline CDR1 and CDR2 sequences are LGHDT and YNNKQL (reference sequence). V trimming: 5 bases; J trimming: 6 bases; junction bases outside the gene matches: 4. The CDR3 sequence: CASSPGTGGDTQYF. The DNA read from the CDR3 is TGTGCCAGCAGCCCCGGGACAGGGGGGGACACCCAGTAC. The entire variable domain, with the rest obtained from reference TRBV4 and TRBJ2-5, is as follows: ETAVFQTPNYHVTQVGNEVSFNCKQTLGHDTMYWYKQDSKKLLKIMFSYNNKQLIVNETVPRRFSPQSSDKAHLNLRIKSVEPEDSAVYLCASSPGTGGDTQYFGPGTRLLVL.